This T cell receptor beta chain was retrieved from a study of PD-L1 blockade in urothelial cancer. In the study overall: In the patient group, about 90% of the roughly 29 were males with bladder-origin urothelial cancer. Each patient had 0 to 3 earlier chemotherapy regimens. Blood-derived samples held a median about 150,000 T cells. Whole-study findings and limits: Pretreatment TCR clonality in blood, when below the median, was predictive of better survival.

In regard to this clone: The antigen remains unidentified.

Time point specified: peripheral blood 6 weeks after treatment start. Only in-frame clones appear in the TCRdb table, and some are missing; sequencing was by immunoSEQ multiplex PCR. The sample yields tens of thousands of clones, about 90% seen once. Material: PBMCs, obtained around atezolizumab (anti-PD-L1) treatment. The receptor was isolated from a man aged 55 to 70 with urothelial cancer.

The CDR3 protein is CASSPRGQGFEGAYNEQFF. The CDR3 nucleotides are TGTGCCAGCAGCCCAAGGGGACAGGGGTTCGAGGGGGCCTACAATGAGCAGTTCTTC. The V call is TRBV7-2, the J call TRBJ2-1; 10 positions agree with TRBD1. J lost 2 bases, V lost 5 bases, and 15 bases had no gene match. Per germline, CDR1 SGHTA and CDR2 FQGNSA. The CDR3 is 19 amino acids.